This TCR beta chain was retrieved from a study of blood T cells in healthy people across ages. The sample holds many counts of this clonotype. The second PCR ran about 6 to 12 cycles with a sample-barcoded 5' primer and J-beta primers. All samples yielded 3 million or more CDR3-containing paired-end reads. MiXCR, run by TCRdb on the 5' RACE reads, gives a single entry per CDR3 protein. The top ten clones hold over 7% of a sample with 1.5 million to 2 million distinct CDR3 sequences, 28% of them seen once. The specimen was blood. The clonotype comes from a woman aged 30 to 39 in good health.

CDR3 in amino acids: CASSLDTSQIQYF. In DNA form, the CDR3 reads TGCGCCAGCAGCCTAGACACCTCTCAAATTCAGTACTTC. The genes are TRBV5-1 and TRBJ2-4; D call uncertain. CDR3 size: 13 residues. CDR1 SGHRS and CDR2 YFSETQ come from the germline V gene. The V end was cut by 4 bases, the J end by 10 bases, with 15 bases between.